The 3 T cell receptor beta chains below were found in one sample sequenced in a study of human T cells and chemical hapten exposure. Time point here: patch test 3, about 24 weeks after DPC sensitization. Treatment here: therapeutic diphenylcyclopropenone sensitization with weekly scalp DPC. TCRdb reanalysed the RACE reads using MiXCR and keeps one entry per CDR3 protein. The sample comprises roughly 100,000 distinct CDR3 sequences, under 40% of which are singletons, and around 2.5% rests with the top ten. The sample in question was whole blood, obtained in connection with sensitization to the hapten diphenylcyclopropenone (DPC). The source is a man aged 40-55 years with alopecia areata. Some clones in this sample may be carry-over from other donors' samples.

This clonotype was counted only a few times. J is TRBJ2-3 and V is TRBV5-1; TRBD2 agrees at 8 bases. Germline trimming cut 0 bases from V and 4 bases from J; bases unmatched to any gene: 7. Per the germline V gene, CDR1 is SGHRS and CDR2 is YFSETQ. The CDR3 has 16 residues. The CDR3 nucleotides are TGCGCCAGCAGCTTGGTGGCGGGAGGCAGGGCAGATACGCAGTATTTT. Its protein product is CASSLVAGGRADTQYF.

This clonotype was found once. The rearrangement uses TRBV5-1 and TRBJ2-7; TRBD2 matches 11 bases. This CDR3 has 15 residues. With V trimmed by 4 bases and J by 4 bases, 7 bases remained unmatched. CDR1 and CDR2 (germline): SGHRS, YFSETQ. The CDR3 loop reads CASSRGTSGIYEQYF. The CDR3 coding sequence is TGCGCCAGCAGCCGAGGGACTAGCGGTATTTACGAGCAGTACTTC.

The chain joins TRBV3-1 to TRBJ2-1, with a tentative D call TRBD2 (6 bases). Germline loops: CDR1 LGHDT, CDR2 YNNKEL (reference sequence). The CDR3 runs to 15 residues. Trimming pared 0 bases from V and 7 bases from J, leaving 13 bases between. CDR3 bases: TGTGCCAGCAGCCAAGATATCCTAGCGATAAATGAGCAGTTCTTC. This gives the protein CASSQDILAINEQFF.